The next 2 T cell receptor beta chains were all read from a single sample in a study of cytomegalovirus exposure and HLA in healthy donors (dated 2017 in TCRdb). The library was prepared using the immunoSEQ multiplex PCR assay. The multiplex PCR relied on a mix of 60 forward primers for TCR Vbeta segments and 13 reverse primers for TCR Jbeta segments. The clones in this table, taken by TCRdb from immuneACCESS, are in-frame only. Not every clone is retained; where verified, under half of the shortfall comes from an unresolved V gene, and the cause of the rest is unknown. The sample data list around 130,000 clones, and roughly three quarters of these were observed just once. In total, the top ten clones hold under 2% of the sample. The specimen sequenced was PBMCs. Receptor source: a woman aged 25 to 45 in good health and CMV-seronegative.

In its sample, this clone was seen a few times. The chain carries TRBV29-1 and TRBJ1-4, with TRBD1 as a possible D gene (5 bases). Germline-derived CDR1 and CDR2 are SQVTM and ANQGSEA. The V gene lost 4 bases and the J gene lost 0 bases, with 18 bases spanning the gap. The CDR3 extends over 17 amino acids. This CDR3 reads CSVVEGRTGATNEKLFF. CDR3 coding DNA: TGCAGCGTTGTGGAGGGGAGGACGGGAGCAACTAATGAAAAACTGTTTTTT.

Notes on this clone: Mismatch with germline at one junction end may stem from a read error. The rearrangement links TRBV5-3 to TRBJ2-4; TRBD1 aligns across 9 bases. TRBV5-3 is an ORF, and what it does is uncertain. There are 17 residues in the CDR3. For the CDR3, the DNA is TGTGCCAGAGGCTTGTTCGACAGGGGGAAATCCAAAAACATTCAGTACTTC. Translating it yields CARGLFDRGKSKNIQYF.